These 28 T cell receptor beta chains were all obtained from the same sample, sequenced in a study of cytomegalovirus exposure and HLA in healthy donors. Generated by immunoSEQ multiplex PCR, the TCRdb table keeps only in-frame clones and is missing some. The sample has some 68,000 clones; around 97% are singletons. Sample: PBMCs. These TCRs come from a man between 18 and 29 years old in good health and CMV-seronegative.

The chain links TRBV5-6 to TRBJ2-5; 7 bases line up with TRBD1. The germline CDR1 and CDR2 sequences are SGHDT and YYEEEE. Losses at the gene ends were 0 bases for V and 4 bases for J; bases not matched to a gene: 0. The CDR3 spans 13 residues. CDR3 DNA: TGTGCCAGCAGCTTGGGACAGGGAGAGACCCAGTACTTC. Translating gives CASSLGQGETQYF.

The genes are TRBV5-4 and TRBJ2-5; weak D call: TRBD1 (8 bases). CDR3 length equals 13 residues. Germline values: CDR1 SGHNT, CDR2 YYREEE (reference sequence). Between the trimmed V and J ends, which lost 3 bases and 4 bases, there was a span of 10 bases. The CDR3: CASSYRGGETQYF. The DNA of the CDR3 is TGTGCCAGCAGCTACAGGGGGGGAGAGACCCAGTACTTC.

The chain recombines TRBV5-6 with TRBJ1-5, with D perhaps TRBD1 (6 bases). Germline V gene data show CDR1 as SGHDT and CDR2 as YYEEEE. The CDR3 has 14 amino acids. Between the trimmed V and J ends, which lost 1 base and 4 bases, there was a span of 9 bases. The CDR3 is CASSLTGLNQPQHF. The DNA for the CDR3 is TGTGCCAGCAGCTTGACAGGGCTTAATCAGCCCCAGCATTTT.

The rearrangement uses TRBV5-6 and TRBJ1-4; 7 nucleotides agree with TRBD1. Trimming removed 6 bases from V and 3 bases from J; junction bases left unmatched: 8. The germline gives CDR1 SGHDT, CDR2 YYEEEE. This CDR3 region has 15 residues. CDR3 in amino acids: CASTSDREANEKLFF. CDR3 DNA: TGTGCCAGCACCTCCGACAGGGAGGCTAATGAAAAACTGTTTTTT.

This clone was observed a handful of times. The chain is built from TRBV5-6 and TRBJ1-5; possible D gene TRBD1, 6 bases. V was pared by 1 base and J by 1 base, with 9 bases between. This CDR3 region has 15 residues. Germline values: CDR1 SGHDT, CDR2 YYEEEE. CDR3 nucleotides: TGTGCCAGCAGCTTGCGGGGGGCGAGCAATCAGCCCCAGCATTTT. Encoded protein: CASSLRGASNQPQHF.

This chain connects TRBV29-1 to TRBJ1-1, with D unclear. The V end lost 4 bases, the J end lost 4 bases, and 10 bases lay between the germline ends. There are 12 residues in the CDR3. Germline CDR1 reads SQVTM; CDR2 reads ANQGSEA. The DNA for the CDR3 is TGCAGCGTTGTAGTGGACTCCACTGAAGCTTTCTTT. It translates to CSVVVDSTEAFF.

The rearrangement joins TRBV5-1 to TRBJ1-2; D uncertain. The CDR3 sequence is 15 residues long. V lost 3 bases, J lost 5 bases, and 17 bases lay in between. Germline values: CDR1 SGHRS, CDR2 YFSETQ. CDR3 protein: CASSSDSGGPYGYTF. DNA for the CDR3: TGCGCCAGCAGCTCGGACTCAGGAGGGCCTTATGGCTACACCTTC.

V and J are TRBV6-5 and TRBJ2-7; D is uncertain. V lost 2 bases to trimming and J lost 6 bases, with 11 bases between them. Germline CDR1 reads MNHEY; CDR2 reads SVGAGI. The CDR3 is 13 amino acids. CDR3 sequence reads: CASSYEAPGEQYF. CDR3 in DNA: TGTGCCAGCAGTTACGAGGCACCGGGCGAGCAGTACTTC.

The chain is built from TRBV6-6 and TRBJ2-7; perhaps TRBD2 as D (5 bases). Germline V CDR1 and CDR2: MNHNY, SVGAGI (reference sequence). This CDR3 is built from 14 residues. Trimming took 0 bases from V and 6 from J, leaving 12 bases between them. The CDR3 loop is CASSYSGIGSEQYF. The CDR3 DNA reads as TGTGCCAGCAGTTACTCGGGAATAGGGAGCGAGCAGTACTTC.

The chain has TRBV7-9 and TRBJ2-5, with 10 bases that match TRBD2. V was pared by 5 bases and J by 5 bases, with 8 bases of the junction left unmatched. The germline CDR1 and CDR2 sequences are SEHNR and FQNEAQ (reference sequence). The CDR3 has 15 amino acids. The CDR3 reads CASSPGGAGGETQYF. The CDR3 bases are TGTGCCAGCAGCCCCGGAGGAGCGGGAGGGGAGACCCAGTACTTC.

The chain is built from TRBV21-1 and TRBJ1-4. TRBV21-1 is reported as a pseudogene. The CDR3 loop spans 15 amino acids. The CDR3 nucleotides are TGTGCCAGCGGCTTGGCGGGGATCACTAATGAAAAACTGTTTTTT. Amino acid sequence: CASGLAGITNEKLFF.

The chain combines TRBV9 with TRBJ1-2, with TRBD1 matching over 11 bases. Germline assignment: CDR1 SGDLS and CDR2 YYNGEE. V lost 3 bases and J lost 8; bases outside the gene matches: 6. The CDR3 consists of 14 residues. CDR3 in amino acids: CASSAGQGGRGYTF. CDR3 DNA: TGTGCCAGCAGCGCGGGACAGGGGGGACGGGGCTACACCTTC.

This clone showed up just once. This chain uses TRBV9 with TRBJ1-1; D is unresolved. Trimming shortened V by 0 bases and J by 1 base, and 7 bases separated the two germline ends. In germline, CDR1 is SGDLS, CDR2 YYNGEE. This CDR3 comprises 14 residues. The CDR3 DNA sequence: TGTGCCAGCAGCGTAGATTCGAGGAACACTGAAGCTTTCTTT. It encodes CASSVDSRNTEAFF.

V is TRBV7-9 and J is TRBJ1-1; D remains unclear. V gave up 5 bases and J gave up 1 base, with 11 bases separating them. CDR3 length: 14 amino acids. Germline loops: CDR1 SEHNR, CDR2 FQNEAQ (reference sequence). CDR3 sequence: CASSDEVQNTEAFF. CDR3 in DNA: TGTGCCAGCAGCGACGAGGTCCAGAACACTGAAGCTTTCTTT.

This rearrangement joins TRBV28 to TRBJ1-1; D remains unclear. Germline V gene data show CDR1 as MDHEN and CDR2 as SYDVKM. The germline V and J ends were trimmed by 3 bases and 2 bases, with 7 bases remaining between them. This CDR3 has 13 residues. The CDR3 nucleotides read TGTGCCAGCAGTTTCAGATTAAACACTGAAGCTTTCTTT. As protein: CASSFRLNTEAFF.

The chain employs TRBV7-3 and TRBJ2-3, with TRBD1 matching over 8 bases. The length of the CDR3 is 14 residues. Looked up from germline, CDR1 is SGHTA and CDR2 is FQGTGA. Unmatched junction bases numbered 3, after V lost 4 bases and J lost 3 bases. The CDR3 DNA reads as TGTGCCAGCAGCTCAGGGGGCGGGACAGATACGCAGTATTTT. It codes for CASSSGGGTDTQYF.

In DNA form, the CDR3 reads TGTGCCAGCTCAAGACAGGGGGTAAACTATGGCTACACCTTC. Translation: CASSRQGVNYGYTF. The chain uses TRBV25-1 and TRBJ1-2, with 9 nucleotides matching TRBD1. The germline V gene has CDR1 MGHDK and CDR2 SYGVNS. The V segment lost 8 bases and the J segment 2 bases; nucleotides outside the gene matches: 6. CDR3 length: 14 residues.

This chain connects TRBV27 to TRBJ2-2; a possible D gene is TRBD1 (6 bases). Germline assignment: CDR1 MNHEY and CDR2 SMNVEV (reference sequence). The ends were cut back, 5 bases at V and 6 bases at J, with 16 bases in the middle. This CDR3 has 15 residues. CDR3 nucleotide sequence: TGTGCCAGCAGTCTCAAGGGACATAAGGCCGGGGAGCTGTTTTTT. Translated: CASSLKGHKAGELFF.

This chain uses TRBV25-1 with TRBJ1-1; no definite D call. V was pared by 1 base and J by 0 bases, with 9 bases between. There are 15 residues in the CDR3. Germline V gene sequence: CDR1 MGHDK, CDR2 SYGVNS. CDR3 loop: CASSESRVLNTEAFF. Written as DNA, the CDR3 is TGTGCCAGCAGTGAATCGAGGGTCCTGAACACTGAAGCTTTCTTT.

The chain recombines TRBV4-1 with TRBJ1-6; TRBD1 aligns across 7 bases. Germline assignment: CDR1 MGHRA and CDR2 YSYEKL. CDR3 length equals 16 residues. The trim removed 1 base at V and 10 bases at J, leaving 10 bases unmatched. CDR3 protein: CASSQVRVGTASPLHF. The CDR3 DNA is TGCGCCAGCAGCCAAGTAAGGGTTGGGACAGCATCACCCCTCCACTTT.

This clone has a single count. The chain couples TRBV2 to TRBJ2-7, with D tentatively TRBD1 (5 bases). Germline V CDR1 and CDR2: SNHLY, FYNNEI. The ends were cut back, 2 bases at V and 0 bases at J, with 14 bases in the middle. The CDR3 consists of 16 residues. For the CDR3, the DNA is TGTGCCAGCAGTGAACCAAAGACAGAGAGCTCCTACGAGCAGTACTTC. Encoded protein: CASSEPKTESSYEQYF.

A single count supports this clone. The chain links TRBV19 to TRBJ2-1, with a possible D match to TRBD1 (6 bases). Germline V gene data show CDR1 as LNHDA and CDR2 as SQIVND (reference sequence). The CDR3 extends over 13 amino acids. With 7 bases removed from V and 8 bases from J, the gap between germline ends came to 15 bases. CDR3 sequence reads: CASNVIQGYEQFF. The CDR3 DNA reads as TGTGCCAGTAACGTTATACAGGGCTATGAGCAGTTCTTC.

This rearrangement joins TRBV12-1 to TRBJ1-2; TRBD1 is the table's D call, not checked against the DNA. TRBV12-1 is a documented pseudogene. The CDR3 totals 14 residues. The CDR3 protein is CASSPLWGSYGYTF. The CDR3 bases are TGTGCCAGCAGCCCCCTCTGGGGCTCCTATGGCTACACCTTC.

This rearrangement joins TRBV2 to TRBJ1-5; TRBD1 agrees at 9 bases. The germline V gene encodes CDR1 SNHLY and CDR2 FYNNEI. This CDR3 is built from 17 residues. J was trimmed by 2 bases and V by 5 bases; bases with no gene match: 10. The CDR3 is CASSKGQGFSGNQPQHF. CDR3 coding DNA: TGTGCCAGCAGTAAGGGACAGGGTTTTTCGGGCAATCAGCCCCAGCATTTT. Full variable domain (outside the CDR3, taken from reference TRBV2 and TRBJ1-5): EPEVTQTPSHQVTQMGQEVILRCVPISNHLYFYWYRQILGQKVEFLVSFYNNEISEKSEIFDDQFSVERPDGSNFTLKIRSTKLEDSAMYFCASSKGQGFSGNQPQHFGDGTRLSIL.

CDR3 region: CAISESADIREQYF. For the CDR3, the DNA is TGTGCCATCAGTGAGTCGGCAGACATCCGCGAGCAGTACTTC. The chain joins TRBV10-3 to TRBJ2-7; D remains ambiguous. Per germline, CDR1 ENHRY and CDR2 SYGVKD. With 0 bases removed from V and 6 bases from J, the gap between germline ends came to 12 bases. This CDR3 contains 14 residues.

This chain links TRBV6-5 with TRBJ2-4, with D possibly TRBD2 on 5 matching bases. Germline V gene lookup returns CDR1 MNHEY and CDR2 SVGAGI. V lost 2 bases and J 3 bases, leaving 5 bases between the germline ends. CDR3 size: 13 residues. The CDR3 loop reads CASSYSGKNIQYF. The CDR3 bases are TGTGCCAGCAGTTACAGCGGCAAAAACATTCAGTACTTC.

V is TRBV10-2 and J is TRBJ2-2, with TRBD1 matching 11 bases. The CDR3 consists of 14 residues. Germline CDR1 WSHSY, CDR2 SAAADI. Trimming removed 8 bases from V and 2 bases from J; junction bases left unmatched: 1. CDR3 residues: CASGQGANTGELFF. Here the CDR3 DNA reads TGCGCCAGCGGACAGGGGGCAAACACCGGGGAGCTGTTTTTT.

The table lists this clone with a count of one. The gene calls are TRBV6-5 and TRBJ2-7, with 7 nucleotides matching TRBD1. This CDR3 contains 15 residues. Trimming at V came to 0 bases and at J to 3 bases, leaving 5 bases not matched to a gene. Per germline, CDR1 MNHEY and CDR2 SVGAGI. In DNA, the CDR3 is TGTGCCAGCAGTTACTCCTACAGGGGTCTCTACGAGCAGTACTTC. Translated: CASSYSYRGLYEQYF.